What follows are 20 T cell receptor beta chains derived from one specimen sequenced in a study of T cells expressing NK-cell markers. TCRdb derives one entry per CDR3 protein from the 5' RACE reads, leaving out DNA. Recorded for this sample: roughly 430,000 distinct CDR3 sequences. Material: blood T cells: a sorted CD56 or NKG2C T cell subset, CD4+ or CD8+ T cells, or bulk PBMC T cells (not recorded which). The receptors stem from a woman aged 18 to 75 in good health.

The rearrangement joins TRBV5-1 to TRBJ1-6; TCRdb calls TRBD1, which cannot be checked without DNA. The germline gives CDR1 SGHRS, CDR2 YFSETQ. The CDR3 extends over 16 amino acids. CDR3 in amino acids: CASSPGQGYYNSPLHF.

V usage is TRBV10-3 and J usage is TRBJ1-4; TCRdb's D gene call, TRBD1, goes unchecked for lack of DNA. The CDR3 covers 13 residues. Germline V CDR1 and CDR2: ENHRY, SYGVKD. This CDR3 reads CAISGTGEEKLFF.

CDR3 sequence reads: CASSLPRGLETQYF. The rearrangement joins TRBV12-3 or TRBV12-4 to TRBJ2-5; checking the TCRdb D call of TRBD2 is not possible without DNA. The CDR3 sequence is 14 residues long.

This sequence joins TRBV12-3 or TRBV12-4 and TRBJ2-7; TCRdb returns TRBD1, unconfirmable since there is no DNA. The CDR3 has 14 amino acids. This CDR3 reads CASSSVTGGSKQYF.

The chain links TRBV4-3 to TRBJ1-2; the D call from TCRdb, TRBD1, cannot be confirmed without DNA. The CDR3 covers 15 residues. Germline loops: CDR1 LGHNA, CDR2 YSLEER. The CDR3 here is CASSQERGGNYGYTF.

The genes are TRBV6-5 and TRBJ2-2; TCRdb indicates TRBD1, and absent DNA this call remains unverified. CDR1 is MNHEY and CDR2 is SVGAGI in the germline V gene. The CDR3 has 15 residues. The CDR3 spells CASSLGPPNTGELFF.

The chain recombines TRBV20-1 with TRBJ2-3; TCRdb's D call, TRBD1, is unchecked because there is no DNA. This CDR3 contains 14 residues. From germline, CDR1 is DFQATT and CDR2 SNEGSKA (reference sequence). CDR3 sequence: CSVSGGGSTDTQYF.

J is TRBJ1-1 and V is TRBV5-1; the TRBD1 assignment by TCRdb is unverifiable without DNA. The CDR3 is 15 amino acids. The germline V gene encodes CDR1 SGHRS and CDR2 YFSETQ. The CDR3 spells CASSLYRGLNTEAFF.

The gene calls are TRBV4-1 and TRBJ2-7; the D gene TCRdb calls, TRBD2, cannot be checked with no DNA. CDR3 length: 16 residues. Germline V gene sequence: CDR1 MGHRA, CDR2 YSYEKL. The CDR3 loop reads CASSQDLGTVLREQYF.

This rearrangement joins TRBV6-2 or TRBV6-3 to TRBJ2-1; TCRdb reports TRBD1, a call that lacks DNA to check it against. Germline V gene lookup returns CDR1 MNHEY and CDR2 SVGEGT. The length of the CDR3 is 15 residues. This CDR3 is CATDRATNSYNEQFF.

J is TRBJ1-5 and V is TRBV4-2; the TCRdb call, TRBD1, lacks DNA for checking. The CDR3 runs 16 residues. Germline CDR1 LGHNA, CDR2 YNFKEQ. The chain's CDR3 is CASSQDNRGRIQPQHF.

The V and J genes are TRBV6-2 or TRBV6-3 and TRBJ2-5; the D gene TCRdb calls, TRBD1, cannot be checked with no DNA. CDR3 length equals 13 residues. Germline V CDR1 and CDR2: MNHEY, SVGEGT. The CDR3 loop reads CASFVGTGKTQYF.

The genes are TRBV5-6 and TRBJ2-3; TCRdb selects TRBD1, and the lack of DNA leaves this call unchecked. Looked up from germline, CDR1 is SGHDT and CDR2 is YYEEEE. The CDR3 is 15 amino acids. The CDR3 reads CASSSRTGGADTQYF.

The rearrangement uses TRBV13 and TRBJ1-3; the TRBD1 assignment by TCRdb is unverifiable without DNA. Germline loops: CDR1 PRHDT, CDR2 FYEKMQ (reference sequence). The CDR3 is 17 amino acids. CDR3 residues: CASSTTVDRGSGNTIYF.

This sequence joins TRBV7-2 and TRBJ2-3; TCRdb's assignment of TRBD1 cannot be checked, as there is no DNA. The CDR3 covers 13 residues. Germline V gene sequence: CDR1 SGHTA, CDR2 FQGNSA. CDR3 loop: CASSLMGPDTQYF.

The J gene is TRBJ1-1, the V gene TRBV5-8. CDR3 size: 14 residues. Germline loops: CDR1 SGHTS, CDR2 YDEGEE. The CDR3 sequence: CASSLGGHSTEAFF.

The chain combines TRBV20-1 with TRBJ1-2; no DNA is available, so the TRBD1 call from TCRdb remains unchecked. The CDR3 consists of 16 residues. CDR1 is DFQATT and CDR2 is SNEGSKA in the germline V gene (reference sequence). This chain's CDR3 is CSAAPGQGPTNYGYTF.

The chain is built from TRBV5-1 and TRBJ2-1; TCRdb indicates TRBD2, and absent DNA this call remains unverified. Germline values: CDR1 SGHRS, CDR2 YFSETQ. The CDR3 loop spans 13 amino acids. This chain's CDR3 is CASSLVSSGEQFF.

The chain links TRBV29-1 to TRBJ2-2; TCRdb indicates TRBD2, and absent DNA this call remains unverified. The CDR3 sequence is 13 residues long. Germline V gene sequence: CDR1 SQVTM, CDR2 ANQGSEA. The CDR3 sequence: CSVRGRATGELFF.

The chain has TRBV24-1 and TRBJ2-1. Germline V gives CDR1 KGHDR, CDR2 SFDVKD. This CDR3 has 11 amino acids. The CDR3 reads CATSVFWVQFF.